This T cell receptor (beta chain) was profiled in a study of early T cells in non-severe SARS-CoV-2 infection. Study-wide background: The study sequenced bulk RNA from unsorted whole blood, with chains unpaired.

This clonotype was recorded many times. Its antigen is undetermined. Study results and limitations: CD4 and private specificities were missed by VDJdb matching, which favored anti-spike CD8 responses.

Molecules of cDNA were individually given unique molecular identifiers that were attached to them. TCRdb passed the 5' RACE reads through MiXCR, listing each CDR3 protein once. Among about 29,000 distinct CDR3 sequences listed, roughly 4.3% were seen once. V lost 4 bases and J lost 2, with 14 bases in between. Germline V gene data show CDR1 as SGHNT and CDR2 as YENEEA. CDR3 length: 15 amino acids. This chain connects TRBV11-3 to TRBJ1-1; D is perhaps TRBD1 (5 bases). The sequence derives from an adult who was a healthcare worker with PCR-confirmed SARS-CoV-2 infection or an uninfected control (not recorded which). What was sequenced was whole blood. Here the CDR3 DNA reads TGTGCCAGCAGCTCTACCGGGACGACCAACACTGAAGCTTTCTTT. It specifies CASSSTGTTNTEAFF.